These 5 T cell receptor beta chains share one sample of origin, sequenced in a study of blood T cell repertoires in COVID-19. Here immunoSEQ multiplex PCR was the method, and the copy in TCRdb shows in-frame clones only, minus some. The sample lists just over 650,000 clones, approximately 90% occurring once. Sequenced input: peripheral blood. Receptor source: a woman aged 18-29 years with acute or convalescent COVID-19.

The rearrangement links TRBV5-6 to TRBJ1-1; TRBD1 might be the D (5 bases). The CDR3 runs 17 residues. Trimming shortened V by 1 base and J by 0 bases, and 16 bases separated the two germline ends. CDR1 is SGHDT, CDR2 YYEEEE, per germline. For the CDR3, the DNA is TGTGCCAGCAGCTTGTTGGTCAACAGGCGAATGAACACTGAAGCTTTCTTT. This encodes CASSLLVNRRMNTEAFF.

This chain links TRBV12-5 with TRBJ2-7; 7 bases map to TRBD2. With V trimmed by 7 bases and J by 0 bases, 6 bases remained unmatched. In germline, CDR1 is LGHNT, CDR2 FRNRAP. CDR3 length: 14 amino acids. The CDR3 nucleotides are TGTGCTAGTGCCCAGGGACTACTCTCCTACGAGCAGTACTTC. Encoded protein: CASAQGLLSYEQYF.

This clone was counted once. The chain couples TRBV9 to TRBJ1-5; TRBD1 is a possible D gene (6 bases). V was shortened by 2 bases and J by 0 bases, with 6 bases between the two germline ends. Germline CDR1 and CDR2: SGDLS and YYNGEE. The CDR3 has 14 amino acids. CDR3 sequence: CASSVDSSNQPQHF. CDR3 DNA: TGTGCCAGCAGCGTGGACAGTAGCAATCAGCCCCAGCATTTT. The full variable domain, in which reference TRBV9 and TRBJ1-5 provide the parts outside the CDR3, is DSGVTQTPKHLITATGQRVTLRCSPRSGDLSVYWYQQSLDQGLQFLIQYYNGEERAKGNILERFSAQQFPDLHSELNLSSLELGDSALYFCASSVDSSNQPQHFGDGTRLSIL.

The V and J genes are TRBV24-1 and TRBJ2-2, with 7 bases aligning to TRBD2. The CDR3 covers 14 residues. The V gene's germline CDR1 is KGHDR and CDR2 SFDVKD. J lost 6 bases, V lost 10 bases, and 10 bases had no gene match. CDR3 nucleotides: TGTGCCACTCAGCCCGTGACTAGCTCCGGGGAGCTGTTTTTT. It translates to CATQPVTSSGELFF.

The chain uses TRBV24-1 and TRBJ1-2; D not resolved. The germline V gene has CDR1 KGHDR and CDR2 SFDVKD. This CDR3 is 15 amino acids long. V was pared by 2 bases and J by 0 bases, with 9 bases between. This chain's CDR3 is CATSDSPAANYGYTF. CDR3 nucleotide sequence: TGTGCCACCAGTGATTCTCCGGCGGCTAACTATGGCTACACCTTC.